One and the same sample provided the 15 T cell receptor beta chains below, sequenced in a study of blood T cell repertoires in COVID-19. Sequencing used immunoSEQ multiplex PCR; TCRdb keeps in-frame clones, though not all of them. The sample has some 210,000 clones, more than 70% seen once. The sample was peripheral blood. These receptors came from a woman between 40 and 55 years old who had recovered from COVID-19.

J is TRBJ2-2 and V is TRBV6-1; 8 bases line up with TRBD2. The CDR3 contains 16 residues. V was pared by 3 bases and J by 5 bases, with 8 bases of the junction left unmatched. Germline-derived CDR1 and CDR2 are MNHNS and SASEGT. The CDR3 DNA sequence: TGTGCCAGCAGTGACCCGGGACTAGGTTATACCGGGGAGCTGTTTTTT. The encoded protein is CASSDPGLGYTGELFF.

For this clone: Lacking the conserved final phenylalanine or tryptophan, this CDR3 likely reflects a read error. The DNA is left out, because the CDR3 cannot be placed on it with certainty; the CDR3 is given as TCRdb lists it. J is TRBJ1-1 and V is TRBV6-5; the D call TRBD1 from the table was never checked on the DNA. The CDR3 region is 13 residues in length, termini included. Germline CDR1 is MNHEY and CDR2 is SVGAGI. CDR3 protein: CASSKSGTGRLFK.

The rearrangement joins TRBV28 to TRBJ2-5; D might be TRBD1 (5 bases). Germline assignment: CDR1 MDHEN and CDR2 SYDVKM. Between the trimmed V and J ends, which lost 7 bases and 1 base, there was a span of 16 bases. This CDR3 has 15 amino acids. The CDR3 is CASNKGWGPQETQYF. In DNA form, the CDR3 reads TGTGCCAGCAACAAGGGATGGGGCCCCCAAGAGACCCAGTACTTC.

The chain recombines TRBV9 with TRBJ2-1; no firm D call. CDR1 SGDLS and CDR2 YYNGEE come from the germline V gene. The CDR3 consists of 11 residues. Trimming removed 4 bases at V and 9 bases at J, with 8 bases between. CDR3 amino acids: CASSLGGEQFF. In DNA, the CDR3 is TGTGCCAGCAGCCTAGGCGGTGAGCAGTTCTTC.

This clone was seen a handful of times. The chain links TRBV5-1 to TRBJ2-7; 8 bases are a match to TRBD1. J gave up 2 bases and V 3 bases, and 10 bases lay outside the gene matches. There are 16 residues in the CDR3. Germline V gives CDR1 SGHRS, CDR2 YFSETQ. The CDR3 DNA is TGCGCCAGCAGCTCTGCAACCGGGACAGGTACCTACGAGCAGTACTTC. Protein product: CASSSATGTGTYEQYF. The full variable domain, rest sourced from reference TRBV5-1 and TRBJ2-7, is KAGVTQTPRYLIKTRGQQVTLSCSPISGHRSVSWYQQTPGQGLQFLFEYFSETQRNKGNFPGRFSGRQFSNSRSEMNVSTLELGDSALYLCASSSATGTGTYEQYFGPGTRLTVT.

The chain uses TRBV2 and TRBJ2-7; TRBD2 might be the D (6 bases). V lost 11 bases and J lost 2, with 10 bases in between. The CDR3 contains 11 residues. Per the germline V gene, CDR1 is SNHLY and CDR2 is FYNNEI. Here the CDR3 reads CASGLTYEQYF. CDR3 in DNA: TGTGCCTCGGGACTTACCTACGAGCAGTACTTC.

The chain uses TRBV15 and TRBJ2-5; D is unresolved. CDR1 and CDR2 from the germline V gene are LNHNV and YYDKDF (reference sequence). CDR3 length equals 16 residues. The V end was cut by 1 base, the J end by 2 bases, with 14 bases between. The CDR3 sequence: CATSRVGRISQETQYF. The CDR3, as DNA: TGTGCCACCAGCAGAGTGGGCAGAATAAGTCAAGAGACCCAGTACTTC.

The chain carries TRBV6-2 or TRBV6-3 and TRBJ2-1, with 9 bases that match TRBD2. CDR1 MNHEY and CDR2 SVGEGT come from the germline V gene. J gave up 5 bases and V 2 bases, and 1 base lay outside the gene matches. CDR3 size: 14 residues. The CDR3 spells CASSYLAGHNEQFF. In DNA form, the CDR3 reads TGTGCCAGCAGTTACCTAGCGGGACACAATGAGCAGTTCTTC.

This clone has only a few counts. The rearrangement joins TRBV19 to TRBJ2-5, with 9 nucleotides matching TRBD1. V trimming: 3 bases; J trimming: 2 bases; junction bases outside the gene matches: 13. Germline V lookup: CDR1 LNHDA, CDR2 SQIVND (reference sequence). This CDR3 has 18 amino acids. CDR3 sequence reads: CASSMHITGGAGQETQYF. The CDR3 DNA reads as TGTGCCAGTAGTATGCATATTACAGGGGGCGCGGGGCAAGAGACCCAGTACTTC.

J is TRBJ1-5 and V is TRBV30; 8 bases are a match to TRBD1. This CDR3 region has 15 residues. With V trimmed by 2 bases and J by 5 bases, 8 bases remained unmatched. Per the germline V gene, CDR1 is GTSNPN and CDR2 is SVGIG (reference sequence). The CDR3 reads CAWSRTGSGYQPQHF. The DNA for the CDR3 is TGTGCCTGGAGTCGGACAGGGTCAGGATATCAGCCCCAGCATTTT.

V is TRBV2 and J is TRBJ1-5; weak D call: TRBD1 (5 bases). Germline V lookup: CDR1 SNHLY, CDR2 FYNNEI. Trimming cost V 6 bases and J 2 bases, with 11 bases left between them. The CDR3 covers 14 residues. The CDR3 spells CASRTDWGNQPQHF. Here the CDR3 DNA reads TGTGCCAGCAGGACAGATTGGGGCAATCAGCCCCAGCATTTT.

Comments on this clone: Other DNA sequences from this sample encode an identical CDR3 as well. The gene calls are TRBV5-1 and TRBJ1-1, with a weak D call TRBD1 (5 bases). Looked up from germline, CDR1 is SGHRS and CDR2 is YFSETQ. V lost 0 bases, J lost 1 base, and 7 bases lay in between. The CDR3 is 14 amino acids. In DNA form, the CDR3 reads TGCGCCAGCAGCTTGGCGGGGGAGAACACTGAAGCTTTCTTT. Amino acids: CASSLAGENTEAFF.

The sample holds one count of this clone. This chain connects TRBV3-1 (or the pseudogene TRBV3-2) to TRBJ2-7, with a weak D call TRBD1 (5 bases). V gave up 0 bases and J gave up 1 base, with 10 bases separating them. The CDR3 totals 15 residues. CDR1 and CDR2 (germline): LGHDT, YNNKEL (reference sequence). CDR3 region: CASSQEGVWSYEQYF. The CDR3 DNA sequence: TGTGCCAGCAGCCAAGAAGGGGTTTGGTCCTACGAGCAGTACTTC.

This clone was observed once. The J gene is TRBJ2-5, the V gene TRBV4-2, with TRBD2 matching over 15 bases. Trimming took 4 bases from V and 2 from J; bases not matched to a gene: 5. The CDR3 sequence is 17 residues long. Germline CDR1 LGHNA, CDR2 YNFKEQ. Here the CDR3 DNA reads TGTGCCAGCAGCCCCCGGACTAGCGGGAGGGGGCAAGAGACCCAGTACTTC. Translating it yields CASSPRTSGRGQETQYF.

This clone has more than one count but fewer than ten. This chain connects TRBV9 to TRBJ2-7; TRBD1 is a possible D gene (6 bases). Deletions cut 0 bases from V and 2 bases from J, with 9 bases between. The CDR3 sequence is 14 residues long. Germline V gives CDR1 SGDLS, CDR2 YYNGEE. DNA of the CDR3: TGTGCCAGCAGCGTAGACCAGGGGCCCTACGAGCAGTACTTC. It is translated as CASSVDQGPYEQYF.